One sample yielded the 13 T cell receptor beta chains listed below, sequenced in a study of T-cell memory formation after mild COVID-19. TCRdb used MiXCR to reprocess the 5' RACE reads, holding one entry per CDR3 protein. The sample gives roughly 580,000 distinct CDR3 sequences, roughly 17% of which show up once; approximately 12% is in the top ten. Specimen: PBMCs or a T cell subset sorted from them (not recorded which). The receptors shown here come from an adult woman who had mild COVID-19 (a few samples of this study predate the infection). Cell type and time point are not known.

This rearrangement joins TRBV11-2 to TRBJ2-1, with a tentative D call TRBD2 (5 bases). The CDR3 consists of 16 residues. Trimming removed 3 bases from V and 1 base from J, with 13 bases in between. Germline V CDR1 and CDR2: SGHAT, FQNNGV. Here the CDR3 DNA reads TGTGCCAGCAGCTTCCTCTCTAGCTGGTCCTACAATGAGCAGTTCTTC. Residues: CASSFLSSWSYNEQFF.

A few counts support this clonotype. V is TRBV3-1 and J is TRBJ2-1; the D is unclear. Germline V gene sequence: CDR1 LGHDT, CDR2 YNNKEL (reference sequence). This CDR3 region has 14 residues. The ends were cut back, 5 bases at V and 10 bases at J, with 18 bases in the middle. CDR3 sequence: CASSSLGLVEEQFF. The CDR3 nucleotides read TGTGCCAGCAGCTCCCTGGGCTTGGTCGAGGAGCAGTTCTTC.

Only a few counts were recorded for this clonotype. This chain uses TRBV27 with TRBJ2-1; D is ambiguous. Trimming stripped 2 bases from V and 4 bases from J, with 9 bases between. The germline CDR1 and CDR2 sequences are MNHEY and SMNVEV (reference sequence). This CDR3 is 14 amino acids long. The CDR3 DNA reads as TGTGCCAGCAGTTTAATCAACGGTTACAATGAGCAGTTCTTC. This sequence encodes CASSLINGYNEQFF.

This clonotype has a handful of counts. The CDR3 DNA follows: TGTGCCAGCAGCACGACAGAGAACACTGAAGCTTTCTTT. Translating gives CASSTTENTEAFF. The rearrangement uses TRBV7-6 and TRBJ1-1; maybe TRBD1 (5 bases). V was clipped by 5 bases and J by 1 base, with 8 bases between them. The CDR3 covers 13 residues. Germline V gives CDR1 SGHVS, CDR2 FNYEAQ. Full variable domain (missing parts from reference TRBV7-6 and TRBJ1-1): GAGVSQSPRYKVTKRGQDVALRCDPISGHVSLYWYRQALGQGPEFLTYFNYEAQQDKSGLPNDRFSAERPEGSISTLTIQRTEQRDSAMYRCASSTTENTEAFFGQGTRLTVV.

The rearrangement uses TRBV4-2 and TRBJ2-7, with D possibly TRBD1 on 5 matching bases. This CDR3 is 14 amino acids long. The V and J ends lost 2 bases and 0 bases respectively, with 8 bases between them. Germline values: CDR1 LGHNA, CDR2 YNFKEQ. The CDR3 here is CASSQLQDSYEQYF. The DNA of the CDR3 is TGTGCCAGCAGCCAATTACAGGACTCCTACGAGCAGTACTTC.

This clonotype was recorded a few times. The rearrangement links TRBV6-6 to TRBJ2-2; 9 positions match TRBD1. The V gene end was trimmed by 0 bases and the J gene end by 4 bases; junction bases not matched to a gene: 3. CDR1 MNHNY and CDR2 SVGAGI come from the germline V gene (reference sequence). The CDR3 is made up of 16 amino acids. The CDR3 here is CASSYSHRGPTGELFF. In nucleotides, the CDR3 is TGTGCCAGCAGTTACTCGCACAGGGGGCCCACCGGGGAGCTGTTTTTT.

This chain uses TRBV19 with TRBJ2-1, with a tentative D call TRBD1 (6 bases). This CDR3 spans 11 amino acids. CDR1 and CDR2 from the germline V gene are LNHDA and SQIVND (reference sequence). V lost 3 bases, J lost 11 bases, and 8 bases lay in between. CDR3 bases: TGTGCCAGTAGTATTGGACAGAAGCAGTTCTTC. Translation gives CASSIGQKQFF.

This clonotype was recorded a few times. This CDR3 is CASSPVAGLSNTEAFF. CDR3 coding DNA: TGCGCCAGCAGCCCCGTGGCAGGGCTATCGAACACTGAAGCTTTCTTT. The chain links TRBV5-1 to TRBJ1-1; weak D call: TRBD1 (5 bases). The V end lost 4 bases, the J end lost 1 base, and 17 bases lay between the germline ends. The CDR3 sequence is 16 residues long. The germline CDR1 and CDR2 sequences are SGHRS and YFSETQ.

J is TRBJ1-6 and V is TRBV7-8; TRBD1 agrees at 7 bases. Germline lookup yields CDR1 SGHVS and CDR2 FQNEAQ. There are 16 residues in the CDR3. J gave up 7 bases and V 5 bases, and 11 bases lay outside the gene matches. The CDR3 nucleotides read TGTGCCAGCAGCCCGTTTCTGACAGGGAGAAATTCACCCCTCCACTTT. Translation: CASSPFLTGRNSPLHF.

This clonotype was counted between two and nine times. The CDR3 DNA sequence: TGTGCCAGCAGCCTAGACAGGGGAGGCTACAATGAGCAGTTCTTC. Translating it yields CASSLDRGGYNEQFF. The chain employs TRBV7-3 and TRBJ2-1, with 8 bases matching TRBD1. The CDR3 has 15 residues. The trim removed 5 bases at V and 3 bases at J, leaving 6 bases unmatched. CDR1 SGHTA and CDR2 FQGTGA come from the germline V gene.

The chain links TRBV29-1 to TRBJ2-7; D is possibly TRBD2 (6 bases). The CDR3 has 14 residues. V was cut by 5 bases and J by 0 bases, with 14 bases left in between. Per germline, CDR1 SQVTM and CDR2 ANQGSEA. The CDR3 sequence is CSVRGGDSSYEQYF. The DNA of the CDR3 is TGCAGCGTTCGGGGCGGGGATAGCTCCTACGAGCAGTACTTC.

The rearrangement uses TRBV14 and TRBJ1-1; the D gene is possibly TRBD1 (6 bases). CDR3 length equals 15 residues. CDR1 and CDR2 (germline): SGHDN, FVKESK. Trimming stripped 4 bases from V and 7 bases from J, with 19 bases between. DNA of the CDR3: TGTGCCAGCAGCCCACTAGTGGGGGGGCGGGATGAAGCTTTCTTT. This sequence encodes CASSPLVGGRDEAFF.

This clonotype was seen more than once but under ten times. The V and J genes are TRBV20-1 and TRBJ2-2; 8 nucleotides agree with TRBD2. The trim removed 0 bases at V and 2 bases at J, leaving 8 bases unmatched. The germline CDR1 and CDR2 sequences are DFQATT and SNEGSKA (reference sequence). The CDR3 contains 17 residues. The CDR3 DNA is TGCAGTGCTAGAGATCCCCGCGGGGGGACCAACACCGGGGAGCTGTTTTTT. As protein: CSARDPRGGTNTGELFF.